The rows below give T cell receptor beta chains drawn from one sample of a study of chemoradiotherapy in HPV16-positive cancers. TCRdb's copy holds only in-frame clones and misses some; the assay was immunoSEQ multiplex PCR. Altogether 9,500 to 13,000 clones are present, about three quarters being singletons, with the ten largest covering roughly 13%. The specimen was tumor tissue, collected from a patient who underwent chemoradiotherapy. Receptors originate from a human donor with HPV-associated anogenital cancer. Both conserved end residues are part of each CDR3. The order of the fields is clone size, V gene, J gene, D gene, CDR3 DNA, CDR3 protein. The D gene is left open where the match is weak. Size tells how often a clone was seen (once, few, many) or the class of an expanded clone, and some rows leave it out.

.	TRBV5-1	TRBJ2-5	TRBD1	TGCGCCAGCAGCTTGGTATGGACAGGTCAAGAGACCCAGTACTTC	CASSLVWTGQETQYF
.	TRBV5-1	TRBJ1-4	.	TGCGCCAGCAGCTGGCAGGGTATGCGCGAAAAACTGTTTTTT	CASSWQGMREKLFF
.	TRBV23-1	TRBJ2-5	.	TGCGCCAGCAGTCCAAATGGACAAGACCAAGAGACCCAGTACTTC	CASSPNGQDQETQYF
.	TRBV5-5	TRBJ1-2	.	TGTGCCAGCAGCGTGACAGCACCCTATGGCTACACCTTC	CASSVTAPYGYTF
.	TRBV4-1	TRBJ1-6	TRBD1	TGCGCCAGCAGCCCCCTGTCAGGGGGCTTGTCACCCCTCCACTTT	CASSPLSGGLSPLHF
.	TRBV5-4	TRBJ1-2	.	TGTGCCAGCAGCTTGTACTCGGTGGGCTATGGCTACACCTTC	CASSLYSVGYGYTF
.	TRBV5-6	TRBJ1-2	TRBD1	TGTGCCAGCACCCCGGACAGGGCCTATGGCTACACCTTC	CASTPDRAYGYTF
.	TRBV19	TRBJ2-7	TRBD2	TGTGCCAGTAGTAGCTCTTTCGCCGGGGGTAGCGGGGGTTCCTACGAGCAGTACTTC	CASSSSFAGGSGGSYEQYF
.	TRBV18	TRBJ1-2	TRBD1	TGTGCCAGCTCACCAGGGACAGGGGCCGGCTATGGCTACACCTTC	CASSPGTGAGYGYTF
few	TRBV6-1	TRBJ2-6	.	TGTGCCAGCAGTGGAGACAGTTGGTCTGGGGCCAACGTCCTGACTTTC	CASSGDSWSGANVLTF
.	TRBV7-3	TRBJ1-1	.	TGTGCCAGCAGCAACAGGAAGAACACTGAAGCTTTCTTT	CASSNRKNTEAFF
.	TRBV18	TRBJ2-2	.	TGTGCCAGCTCCCCTCCGGGACACCTGAACACCGGGGAGCTGTTTTTT	CASSPPGHLNTGELFF
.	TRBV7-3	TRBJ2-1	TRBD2	TGTGCCAGCAGCTCTTCACTAGCGGGGGGGCCGAATGAGCAGTTCTTC	CASSSSLAGGPNEQFF
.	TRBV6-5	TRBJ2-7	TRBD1	TGTGCCAGCAGGACGGGACAGGGGATCAACGAGCAGTACTTC	CASRTGQGINEQYF
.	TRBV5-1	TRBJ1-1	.	TGCGCCAGCTGGCTCGGGGACACCAAGAACACTGAAGCTTTCTTT	CASWLGDTKNTEAFF
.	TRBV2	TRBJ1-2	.	TGTGCCAGCAGTGAAGCGAAAACTGGCTACACCTTC	CASSEAKTGYTF
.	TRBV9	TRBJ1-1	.	TGTGCCAGCAGCGCCATTATGAACACTGAAGCTTTCTTT	CASSAIMNTEAFF
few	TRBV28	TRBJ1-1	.	TGTGCCAGCTCACTATTGGGGGGAACTTCTGAAGCTTTCTTT	CASSLLGGTSEAFF
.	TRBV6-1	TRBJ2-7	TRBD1	TGTGCCAGAAAGAAAGGGGGCGGATGGTACGAGCAGTACTTC	CARKKGGGWYEQYF
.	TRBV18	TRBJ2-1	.	TGTGCCAGCTCGCAAGGGGGGAGGAATGAGCAGTTCTTC	CASSQGGRNEQFF
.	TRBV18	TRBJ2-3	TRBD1	TGTGCCAGCTCAAGACAGGGAGATACGCAGTATTTT	CASSRQGDTQYF
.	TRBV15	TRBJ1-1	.	TGTGCCACCAGCTCCCGGACGGGAGAGACTTTCTTT	CATSSRTGETFF
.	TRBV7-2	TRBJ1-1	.	TGTGCCAGCAGCTTTGGCAGCCACACTGAAGCTTTCTTT	CASSFGSHTEAFF
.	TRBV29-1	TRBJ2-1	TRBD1	TGCAGCGTTGGTGGACAGGGAAGGGGGTACAATGAGCAGTTCTTC	CSVGGQGRGYNEQFF
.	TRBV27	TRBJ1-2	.	TGTGCCAGCAGTTTATCGGGGTCACGGAACTATGGCTACACCTTC	CASSLSGSRNYGYTF
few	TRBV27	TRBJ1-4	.	TGTGCCAGCAGCCCGGCAGGGTCTAATGAAAAACTGTTTTTT	CASSPAGSNEKLFF
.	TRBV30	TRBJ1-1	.	TGTGCCGCAGGGAACACTGAAGCTTTCTTT	CAAGNTEAFF
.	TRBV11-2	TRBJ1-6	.	TGTGCCAGCAGCTTTGGGACCCCCGGCGGTTCACCCCTCCACTTT	CASSFGTPGGSPLHF
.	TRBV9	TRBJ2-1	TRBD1	TGTGCCAGCAGCGTAGACAGGGGTACCTACAATGAGCAGTTCTTC	CASSVDRGTYNEQFF
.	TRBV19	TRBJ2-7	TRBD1	TGTGCCAGTAGTACGTCGGCCGGGACAGGGTTTGTTTACGAGCAGTACTTC	CASSTSAGTGFVYEQYF
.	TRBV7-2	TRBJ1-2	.	TGTGCCAGCAAACGGGACACCTATCAGGGTGGCTACACCTTC	CASKRDTYQGGYTF
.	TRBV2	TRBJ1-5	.	TGTGCCAGCAGTGGGACCCAGGGCTATCAGCCCCAGCATTTT	CASSGTQGYQPQHF
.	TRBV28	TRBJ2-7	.	TGTGCCAGCAAATTTATGAGCGACAGATCCTACGAGCAGTACTTC	CASKFMSDRSYEQYF
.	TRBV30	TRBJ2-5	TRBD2	TGTGCCTGGAGTGTATCCCGGGGGGTGGAGACCCAGTACTTC	CAWSVSRGVETQYF
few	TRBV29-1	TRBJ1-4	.	TGCAGCGTTGTCGGCAGGGACGGTGAAAAACTGTTTTTT	CSVVGRDGEKLFF
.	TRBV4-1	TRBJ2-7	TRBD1	TGCGCCAGCAGCCAAGATCCGGGACAGGCGTATGAGCAGTACTTC	CASSQDPGQAYEQYF
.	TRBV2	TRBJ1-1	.	TGTGCCAGCAGCGCCCAGGGAGGGGCTCTCAACACTGAAGCTTTCTTT	CASSAQGGALNTEAFF
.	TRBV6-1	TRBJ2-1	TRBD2	TGTGCCAGCAGTGAAGGTAGCGGGGGGGCCGAAGAGCAGTTCTTC	CASSEGSGGAEEQFF
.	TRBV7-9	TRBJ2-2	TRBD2	TGTGCCAGCAGCTTAAGTAGCGGGGGGACGGAGGAGCTGTTTTTT	CASSLSSGGTEELFF
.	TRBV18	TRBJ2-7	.	TGTGCCAGCTCACTGGGCTCCTACGAGCAGTACTTC	CASSLGSYEQYF
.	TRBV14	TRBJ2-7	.	TGTGCCAGCAGCCCCGATAGGGGGTTCTACGAGCAGTACTTC	CASSPDRGFYEQYF
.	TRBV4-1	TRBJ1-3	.	TGCGCCAGCAGCCAAACGGGCCTGCCTGGAAACACCATATATTTT	CASSQTGLPGNTIYF
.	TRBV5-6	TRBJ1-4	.	TGTGCCAGCAGCTTAATTACGGAGGCGACTAATGAAAAACTGTTTTTT	CASSLITEATNEKLFF
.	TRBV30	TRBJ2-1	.	TGTGCCTGGAGTCTGAAGGGCTCCTACAATGAGCAGTTCTTC	CAWSLKGSYNEQFF